The rows below give T cell receptor beta chains drawn from one sample of a study of early T cells in non-severe SARS-CoV-2 infection. TCRdb called the 5' RACE reads again in MiXCR, with one record for every CDR3 protein. This sample has about 89,000 distinct CDR3 sequences, with 14% to 15% found just once. Sequencing used whole blood. The receptors shown here come from an adult who was a healthcare worker with PCR-confirmed SARS-CoV-2 infection or an uninfected control (not recorded which). Each CDR3 is given with its conserved first and last residue. D genes are given only for firm matches. Clone sizes are given selectively: once, few, many, or a class where the clone is expanded.

d_call	v_call	j_call	clone_size	cdr3_aa	cdr3_nt
-	TRBV29-1	TRBJ1-1	many	CSVEETGRGTEAFF	TGCAGCGTTGAAGAAACAGGGAGAGGCACTGAAGCTTTCTTT
-	TRBV2	TRBJ2-2	-	CASSERSTATGELFF	TGTGCCAGCAGTGAAAGGTCGACAGCTACCGGGGAGCTGTTTTTT
TRBD1	TRBV7-9	TRBJ1-3	few	CASSSGQSSNTIYF	TGTGCCAGCAGCTCGGGACAGTCTAGTAACACCATATATTTT
-	TRBV25-1	TRBJ1-2	-	CASSEDSTVSGYTF	TGTGCCAGCAGTGAAGACTCGACAGTATCCGGCTACACCTTC
-	TRBV7-8	TRBJ1-4	few	CASSLKARVEDEKLFF	TGTGCCAGCAGCTTAAAGGCTAGGGTAGAAGACGAAAAACTGTTTTTT
-	TRBV2	TRBJ1-1	few	CASSGMDSTEAFF	TGTGCCAGCAGTGGGATGGACAGCACTGAAGCTTTCTTT
TRBD1	TRBV3-1	TRBJ1-6	-	CASSRRTGTDSSPLHF	TGTGCCAGCAGCCGCAGAACCGGGACAGACTCTTCACCCCTCCACTTT
TRBD2	TRBV9	TRBJ2-3	many	CASSVGLAGGPDTQYF	TGTGCCAGCAGCGTAGGACTAGCGGGGGGGCCAGATACGCAGTATTTT
TRBD1	TRBV19	TRBJ1-5	few	CASTHPPGQGGNQPQHF	TGTGCCAGTACCCATCCCCCAGGACAGGGAGGCAATCAGCCCCAGCATTTT
TRBD2	TRBV15	TRBJ2-1	few	CATSRGIGLAGDEQFF	TGTGCCACCAGCAGAGGGATTGGCCTAGCGGGGGATGAGCAGTTCTTC